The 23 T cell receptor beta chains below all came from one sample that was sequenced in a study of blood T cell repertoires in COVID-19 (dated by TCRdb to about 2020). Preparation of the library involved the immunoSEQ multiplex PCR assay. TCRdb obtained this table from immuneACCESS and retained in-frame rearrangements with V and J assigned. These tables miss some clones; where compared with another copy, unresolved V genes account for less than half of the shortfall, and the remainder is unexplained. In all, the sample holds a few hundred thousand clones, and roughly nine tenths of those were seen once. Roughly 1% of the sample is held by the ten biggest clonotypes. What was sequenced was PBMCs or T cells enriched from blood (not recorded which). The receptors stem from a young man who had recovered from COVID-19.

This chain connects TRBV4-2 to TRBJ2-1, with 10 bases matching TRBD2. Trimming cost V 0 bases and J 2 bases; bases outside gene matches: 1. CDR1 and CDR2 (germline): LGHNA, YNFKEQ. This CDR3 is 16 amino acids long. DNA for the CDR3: TGTGCCAGCAGCCAAGATGGGACTAGCGCCTACAATGAGCAGTTCTTC. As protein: CASSQDGTSAYNEQFF.

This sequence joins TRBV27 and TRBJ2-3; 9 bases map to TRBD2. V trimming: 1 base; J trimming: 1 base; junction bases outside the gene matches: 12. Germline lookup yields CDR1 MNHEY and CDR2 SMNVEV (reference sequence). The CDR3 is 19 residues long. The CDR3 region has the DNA TGTGCCAGCAGTTTATATGGGACCAGGGCTAGCGGGGGCACAGATACGCAGTATTTT. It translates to CASSLYGTRASGGTDTQYF.

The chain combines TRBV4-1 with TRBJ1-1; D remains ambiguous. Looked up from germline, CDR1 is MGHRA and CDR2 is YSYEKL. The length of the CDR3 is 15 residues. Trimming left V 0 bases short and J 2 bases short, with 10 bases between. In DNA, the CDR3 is TGCGCCAGCAGCCAAGATGGCCACCCCAACACTGAAGCTTTCTTT. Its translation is CASSQDGHPNTEAFF.

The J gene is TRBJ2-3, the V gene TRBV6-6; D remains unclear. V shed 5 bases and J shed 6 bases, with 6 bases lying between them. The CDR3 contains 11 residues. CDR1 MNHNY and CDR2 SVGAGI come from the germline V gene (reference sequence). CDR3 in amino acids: CASSTEDTQYF. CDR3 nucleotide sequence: TGTGCCAGCAGTACAGAGGATACGCAGTATTTT.

The CDR3 DNA sequence: TGTGCCAGCAGCTTGGATCGCTCCAGGGTCGCCGGGGAGCTGTTTTTT. Translating gives CASSLDRSRVAGELFF. The chain uses TRBV5-6 and TRBJ2-2; possible D gene TRBD1, 5 bases. This CDR3 spans 16 amino acids. V was pared by 0 bases and J by 6 bases, with 15 bases between. CDR1 SGHDT and CDR2 YYEEEE come from the germline V gene.

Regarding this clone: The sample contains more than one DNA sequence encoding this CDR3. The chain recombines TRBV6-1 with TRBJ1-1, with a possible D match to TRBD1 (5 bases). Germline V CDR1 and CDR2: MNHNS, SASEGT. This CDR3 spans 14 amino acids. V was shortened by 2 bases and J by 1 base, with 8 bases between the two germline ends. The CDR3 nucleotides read TGTGCCAGCAGTGAACGGCAGGGGAACACTGAAGCTTTCTTT. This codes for CASSERQGNTEAFF.

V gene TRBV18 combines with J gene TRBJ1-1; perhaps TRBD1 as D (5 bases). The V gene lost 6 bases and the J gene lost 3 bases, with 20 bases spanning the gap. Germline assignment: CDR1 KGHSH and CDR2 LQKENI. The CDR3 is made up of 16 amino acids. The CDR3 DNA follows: TGTGCCAGCTCGCAGAGGTGGGGGGGTCGGGACACTGAAGCTTTCTTT. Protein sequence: CASSQRWGGRDTEAFF.

In DNA, the CDR3 is TGTGCCAGCAGCCCCGGACAGGGAAATGAAAAACTGTTTTTT. This translates into CASSPGQGNEKLFF. The J gene is TRBJ1-4, the V gene TRBV9, with 8 bases identical to TRBD1. Trimming took 4 bases from V and 5 from J; bases not matched to a gene: 4. This CDR3 has 14 residues. Germline assignment: CDR1 SGDLS and CDR2 YYNGEE.

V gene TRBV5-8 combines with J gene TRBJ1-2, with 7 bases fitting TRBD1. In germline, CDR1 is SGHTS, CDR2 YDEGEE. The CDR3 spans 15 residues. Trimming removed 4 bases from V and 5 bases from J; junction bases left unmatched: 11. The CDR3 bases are TGTGCCAGCAGCCACCGGGACAGCAACTTTTATGGCTACACCTTC. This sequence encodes CASSHRDSNFYGYTF.

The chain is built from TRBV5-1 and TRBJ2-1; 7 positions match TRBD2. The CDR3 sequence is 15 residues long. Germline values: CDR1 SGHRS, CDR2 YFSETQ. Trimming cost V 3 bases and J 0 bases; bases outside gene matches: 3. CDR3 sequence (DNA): TGCGCCAGCAGCTCCGGCGGGGGCTCCTACAATGAGCAGTTCTTC. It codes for CASSSGGGSYNEQFF.

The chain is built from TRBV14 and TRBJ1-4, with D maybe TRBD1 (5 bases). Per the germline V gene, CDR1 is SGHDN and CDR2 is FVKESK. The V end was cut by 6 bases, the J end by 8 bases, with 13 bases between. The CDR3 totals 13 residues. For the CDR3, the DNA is TGTGCCAGCAGACAGGTCCGTTCGGAAAAACTGTTTTTT. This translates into CASRQVRSEKLFF.

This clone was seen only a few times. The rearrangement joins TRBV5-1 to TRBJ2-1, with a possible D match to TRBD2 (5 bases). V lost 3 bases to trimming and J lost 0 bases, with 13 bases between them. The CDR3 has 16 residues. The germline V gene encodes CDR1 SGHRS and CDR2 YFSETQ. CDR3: CASSWNGDSSYNEQFF. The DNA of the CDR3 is TGCGCCAGCAGCTGGAACGGGGATAGCTCCTACAATGAGCAGTTCTTC.

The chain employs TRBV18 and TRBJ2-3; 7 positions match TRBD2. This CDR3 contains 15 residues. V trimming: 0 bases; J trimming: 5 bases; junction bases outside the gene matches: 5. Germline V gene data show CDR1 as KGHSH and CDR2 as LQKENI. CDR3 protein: CASSPPGGSKDTQYF. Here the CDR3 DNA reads TGTGCCAGCTCACCACCGGGCGGGAGTAAAGATACGCAGTATTTT. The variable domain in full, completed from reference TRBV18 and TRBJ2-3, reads NAGVMQNPRHLVRRRGQEARLRCSPMKGHSHVYWYRQLPEEGLKFMVYLQKENIIDESGMPKERFSAEFPKEGPSILRIQQVVRGDSAAYFCASSPPGGSKDTQYFGPGTRLTVL.

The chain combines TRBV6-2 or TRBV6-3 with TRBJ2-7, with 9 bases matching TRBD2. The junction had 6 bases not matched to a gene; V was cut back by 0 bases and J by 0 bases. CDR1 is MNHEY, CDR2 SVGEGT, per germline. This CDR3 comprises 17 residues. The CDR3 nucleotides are TGTGCCAGCAGTTACTCGCTAGCGGGGCGAACCTCCTACGAGCAGTACTTC. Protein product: CASSYSLAGRTSYEQYF.

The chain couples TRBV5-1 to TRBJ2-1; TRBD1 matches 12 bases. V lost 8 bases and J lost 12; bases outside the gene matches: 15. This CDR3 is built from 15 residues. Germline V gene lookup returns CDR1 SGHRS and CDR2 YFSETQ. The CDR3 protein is CASNDGTGGEISQFF. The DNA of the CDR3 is TGCGCCAGTAACGACGGGACAGGGGGCGAGATATCGCAGTTCTTC.

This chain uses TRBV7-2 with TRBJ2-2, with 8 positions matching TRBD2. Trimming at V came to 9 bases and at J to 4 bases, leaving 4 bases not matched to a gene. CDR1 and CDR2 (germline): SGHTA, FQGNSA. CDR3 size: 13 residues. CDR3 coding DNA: TGTGCCAGTCCGCGGGGGGCCACCGGGGAGCTGTTTTTT. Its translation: CASPRGATGELFF. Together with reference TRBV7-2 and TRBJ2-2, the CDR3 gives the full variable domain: GAGVSQSPSNKVTEKGKDVELRCDPISGHTALYWYRQSLGQGLEFLIYFQGNSAPDKSGLPSDRFSAERTGGSVSTLTIQRTQQEDSAVYLCASPRGATGELFFGEGSRLTVL.

The CDR3 loop is CASSPAGGNTEAFF. CDR3 DNA sequence: TGTGCCAGCTCACCCGCGGGGGGGAACACTGAAGCTTTCTTT. This chain connects TRBV18 to TRBJ1-1, with D perhaps matching TRBD1 (5 bases). Looked up from germline, CDR1 is KGHSH and CDR2 is LQKENI. This CDR3 is built from 14 residues. The V gene lost 3 bases and the J gene lost 1 base, with 9 bases spanning the gap.

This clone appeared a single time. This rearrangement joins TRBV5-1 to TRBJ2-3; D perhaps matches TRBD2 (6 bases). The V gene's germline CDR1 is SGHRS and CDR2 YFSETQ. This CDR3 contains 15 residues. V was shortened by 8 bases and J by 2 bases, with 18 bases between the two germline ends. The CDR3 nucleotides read TGCGCCAGAGGACCCCCAGAGGGACTCACAGATACGCAGTATTTT. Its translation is CARGPPEGLTDTQYF.

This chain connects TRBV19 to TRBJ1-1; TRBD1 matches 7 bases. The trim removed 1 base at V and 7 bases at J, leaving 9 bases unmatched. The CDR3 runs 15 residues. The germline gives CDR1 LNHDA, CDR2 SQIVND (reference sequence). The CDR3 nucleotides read TGTGCCAGTAGTATAGGAAGGGCAGGGGGGATTGAAGCTTTCTTT. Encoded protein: CASSIGRAGGIEAFF.

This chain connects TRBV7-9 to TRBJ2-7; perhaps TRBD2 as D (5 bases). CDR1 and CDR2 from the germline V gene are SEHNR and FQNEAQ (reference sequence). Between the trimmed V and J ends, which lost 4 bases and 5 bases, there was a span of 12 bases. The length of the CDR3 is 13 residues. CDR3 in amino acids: CASSSLVSDEQYF. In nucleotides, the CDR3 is TGTGCCAGCAGCTCCCTGGTTAGCGACGAGCAGTACTTC.

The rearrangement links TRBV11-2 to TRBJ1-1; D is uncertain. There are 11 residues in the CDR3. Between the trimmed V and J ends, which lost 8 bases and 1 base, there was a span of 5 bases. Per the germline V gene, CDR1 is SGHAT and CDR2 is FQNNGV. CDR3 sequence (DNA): TGTGCCAGCGCGGGGAACACTGAAGCTTTCTTT. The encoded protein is CASAGNTEAFF.

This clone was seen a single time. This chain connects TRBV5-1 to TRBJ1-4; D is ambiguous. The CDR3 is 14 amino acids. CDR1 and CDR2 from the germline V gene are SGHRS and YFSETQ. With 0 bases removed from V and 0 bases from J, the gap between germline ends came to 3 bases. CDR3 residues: CASSLGATNEKLFF. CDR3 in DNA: TGCGCCAGCAGCTTGGGAGCAACTAATGAAAAACTGTTTTTT.

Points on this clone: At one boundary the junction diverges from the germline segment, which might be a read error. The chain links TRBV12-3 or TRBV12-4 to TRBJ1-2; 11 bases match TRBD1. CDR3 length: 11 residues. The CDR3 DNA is TGTGCCAGCTCGGGACAGGGGGGCCCCACATTC. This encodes CASSGQGGPTF.